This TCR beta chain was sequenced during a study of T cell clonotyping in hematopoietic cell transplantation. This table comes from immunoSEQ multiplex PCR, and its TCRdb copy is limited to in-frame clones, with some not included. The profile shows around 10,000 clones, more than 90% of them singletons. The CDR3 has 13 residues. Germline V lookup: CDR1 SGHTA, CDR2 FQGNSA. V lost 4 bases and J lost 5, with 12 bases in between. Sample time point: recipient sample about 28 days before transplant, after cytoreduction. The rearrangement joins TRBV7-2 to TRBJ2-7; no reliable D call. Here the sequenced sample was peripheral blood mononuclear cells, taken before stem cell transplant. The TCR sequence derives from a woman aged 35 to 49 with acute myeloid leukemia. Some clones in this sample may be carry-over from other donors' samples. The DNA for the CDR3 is TGTGCCAGCAGCTCGAAGATACTCGACGAGCAGTACTTC. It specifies CASSSKILDEQYF.